A single sample gave rise to the 17 T cell receptor beta chains below, sequenced in a study of T cells in Graves' hyperthyroidism and ophthalmopathy. RNA transcripts yielded amplified TCR beta CDR3 regions. The TCR CDR3 was amplified in a first-round RT-PCR using the HTBI primer set. Each CDR3 protein gets one entry after TCRdb re-called the multiplex PCR reads with MiXCR. The data contain about 400,000 distinct CDR3 sequences, about 16% of them singletons. The sample was blood. These receptor sequences come from a woman aged 25 to 45 with Graves' hyperthyroidism.

This clonotype appeared a few times. The rearrangement links TRBV20-1 to TRBJ1-4; 7 bases map to TRBD1. This CDR3 region has 15 residues. Looked up from germline, CDR1 is DFQATT and CDR2 is SNEGSKA (reference sequence). Losses at the gene ends were 4 bases for V and 7 bases for J; bases not matched to a gene: 12. In DNA, the CDR3 is TGCAGTGCTATGGATTACGGGACAGTTGTTGAAAAACTGTTTTTT. Translating gives CSAMDYGTVVEKLFF.

This clonotype has at least ten counts. CDR3 in DNA: TGTGCCAGCAGCTCGACTAGCGGGTACAATGAGCAGTTCTTC. Translating gives CASSSTSGYNEQFF. The chain recombines TRBV6-1 with TRBJ2-1, with TRBD2 identical over 10 bases. Germline V gene data show CDR1 as MNHNS and CDR2 as SASEGT. V was clipped by 6 bases and J by 4 bases; unmatched bases: 3. The CDR3 extends over 14 amino acids.

In this sample, this clonotype turned up many times. This rearrangement joins TRBV27 to TRBJ2-7; 7 bases match TRBD1. The CDR3 runs to 15 residues. Germline V gene sequence: CDR1 MNHEY, CDR2 SMNVEV (reference sequence). Losses at the gene ends were 3 bases for V and 0 bases for J; bases not matched to a gene: 5. CDR3 residues: CASSFDRANSYEQYF. CDR3 in DNA: TGTGCCAGCAGTTTCGACAGGGCGAACTCCTACGAGCAGTACTTC.

This clonotype was seen many times. The chain recombines TRBV5-1 with TRBJ2-3; 10 positions agree with TRBD2. The CDR3 contains 20 residues. Per the germline V gene, CDR1 is SGHRS and CDR2 is YFSETQ. V gave up 0 bases and J gave up 0 bases; unmatched junction bases: 13. CDR3 bases: TGCGCCAGCAGCTTGGGAAGAGGTGTAGCGGGAGGCACTAGCACAGATACGCAGTATTTT. It specifies CASSLGRGVAGGTSTDTQYF.

The chain couples TRBV18 to TRBJ2-1; D is possibly TRBD2 (9 bases). Per the germline V gene, CDR1 is KGHSH and CDR2 is LQKENI. The CDR3 length is 18 residues. V dropped 4 bases and J dropped 7 bases, with 26 bases sitting between them. The chain's CDR3 is CASSQRQGTAGGLNEQFF. The CDR3 DNA sequence: TGTGCCAGCTCACAAAGACAGGGGACTGCGGGAGGGCTGAATGAGCAGTTCTTC.

The chain recombines TRBV6-1 with TRBJ2-1; TRBD1 might be the D (7 bases). With 6 bases removed from V and 8 bases from J, the gap between germline ends came to 20 bases. The CDR3 runs to 15 residues. Germline CDR1 is MNHNS and CDR2 is SASEGT. The DNA for the CDR3 is TGTGCCAGCAGGAGGAGGGGGCCCGAAATGTATGAGCAGTTCTTC. Translation gives CASRRRGPEMYEQFF.

In its sample, this clonotype was seen a few times. The CDR3: CASTQGYGGYTF. The CDR3, as DNA: TGTGCCAGCACCCAGGGGTATGGTGGCTACACCTTC. The chain recombines TRBV6-1 with TRBJ1-2; TRBD1 might be the D (6 bases). With 7 bases removed from V and 7 bases from J, the gap between germline ends came to 13 bases. The V gene's germline CDR1 is MNHNS and CDR2 SASEGT. CDR3 length equals 12 residues.

The V and J genes are TRBV7-9 and TRBJ2-1; maybe TRBD1 (6 bases). Germline CDR1 reads SEHNR; CDR2 reads FQNEAQ (reference sequence). The CDR3 contains 18 residues. The ends were cut back, 6 bases at V and 5 bases at J, with 26 bases in the middle. CDR3 coding DNA: TGTGCCAGCAGATCGAACAGGGTAGTGGCTCCTTGGGACAATGAGCAGTTCTTC. Translating it yields CASRSNRVVAPWDNEQFF.

Ten or more counts support this clonotype. The gene calls are TRBV6-1 and TRBJ2-3, with 8 bases fitting TRBD2. The CDR3 totals 14 residues. Germline CDR1 and CDR2: MNHNS and SASEGT. The ends lost 10 bases at V and 1 base at J; junction bases unmatched: 7. Here the CDR3 reads CATRVTSGTDTQYF. The CDR3 region has the DNA TGTGCCACCCGCGTGACTAGCGGCACAGATACGCAGTATTTT.

Of note for this clonotype: A much larger clone lies a single base off, so this may be a read error. The chain joins TRBV6-1 to TRBJ2-5, with 8 nucleotides matching TRBD2. Germline loops: CDR1 MNHNS, CDR2 SASEGT. The length of the CDR3 is 15 residues. CDR3: CASNLNGRAGEAQYF. CDR3 DNA sequence: TGTGCCAGCAATCTAAACGGGAGGGCCGGAGAGGCCCAGTACTTC.

The chain has TRBV5-6 and TRBJ2-7; the D gene could be TRBD1 or TRBD2 (5 bases each). Trimming left V 1 base short and J 3 bases short, with 14 bases between. CDR3 size: 15 residues. Germline V CDR1 and CDR2: SGHDT, YYEEEE. CDR3 coding DNA: TGTGCCAGCAGCTTGTGGGGGACGAGCTTCTACGAGCAGTACTTC. It encodes CASSLWGTSFYEQYF.

The sample holds a few counts of this clonotype. V gene TRBV10-3 combines with J gene TRBJ2-1; D is possibly TRBD1 or TRBD2 (5 bases each). Trimming cost V 5 bases and J 7 bases, with 12 bases left between them. This CDR3 contains 13 residues. The germline V gene encodes CDR1 ENHRY and CDR2 SYGVKD. The CDR3: CAISPGTQNEQFF. Here the CDR3 DNA reads TGTGCCATCAGTCCTGGGACCCAAAATGAGCAGTTCTTC.

The chain has TRBV4-2 and TRBJ2-2; D may be TRBD2 (6 bases). The CDR3 sequence is 15 residues long. Trimming left V 4 bases short and J 1 base short, with 10 bases between. Germline V gene lookup returns CDR1 LGHNA and CDR2 YNFKEQ. The DNA of the CDR3 is TGTGCCAGCAGCCCCCAGGGAGGGAACACCGGGGAGCTGTTTTTT. Protein product: CASSPQGGNTGELFF.

As concerns this clonotype: A much larger clone differs from this one at a single base, so this may be a read error. J is TRBJ2-3 and V is TRBV2, with 7 bases fitting TRBD2. Germline CDR1 and CDR2: SNHLY and FYNNEI. The CDR3 is made up of 15 amino acids. In DNA, the CDR3 is TGTGCCAGCAGTCTGACTAGCTCCGCGGGGGATACGCAGGATTTT. Protein sequence: CASSLTSSAGDTQDF.

Only a few counts were recorded for this clonotype. J is TRBJ2-5 and V is TRBV28, with a weak D call TRBD1 (6 bases). This CDR3 is 13 amino acids long. Germline V CDR1 and CDR2: MDHEN, SYDVKM. The V and J ends lost 3 bases and 6 bases respectively, with 11 bases between them. As DNA, the CDR3 is TGTGCCAGCAGTTTTGCACAGGGTCAGACCCAGTACTTC. This translates into CASSFAQGQTQYF.

There are a few counts of this clonotype. The chain joins TRBV7-9 to TRBJ2-3; 14 nucleotides match TRBD2. Per germline, CDR1 SEHNR and CDR2 FQNEAQ (reference sequence). The CDR3 consists of 19 residues. The junction had 9 bases not matched to a gene; V was cut back by 4 bases and J by 0 bases. CDR3 sequence reads: CASSSGLAGVVTSTDTQYF. The CDR3 DNA sequence: TGTGCCAGCAGCTCGGGACTAGCGGGAGTCGTCACTAGCACAGATACGCAGTATTTT.

The chain recombines TRBV7-6 with TRBJ2-2; D is possibly TRBD2 (5 bases). Germline CDR1 is SGHVS and CDR2 is FNYEAQ. V lost 5 bases to trimming and J lost 7 bases, with 11 bases between them. This CDR3 region has 13 residues. The CDR3 loop reads CASSPDLGGELFF. The CDR3 DNA reads TGTGCCAGCAGCCCGGACTTGGGCGGGGAGCTGTTTTTT.